These T cell receptor beta chains were read from a single sample in a study of blood T cell repertoires in COVID-19. This table comes from immunoSEQ multiplex PCR, and its TCRdb copy is limited to in-frame clones, with some not included. The table lists approximately 210,000 clones, approximately 85% of them singletons. Sequencing input: peripheral blood. Receptors originate from an older woman with active or convalescent COVID-19. The CDR3 runs from the conserved cysteine through the conserved F or W. A D gene is named only where the DNA matches it firmly. Clone size, where shown, is once, few, many, or a class for clones that have expanded.

.	TRBV9	TRBD2	TRBJ2-3	CASSEREGRTDTQYF	TGTGCCAGCAGCGAGCGGGAGGGCCGAACAGATACGCAGTATTTT
.	TRBV28	.	TRBJ2-1	CASSSSDLRLNEQFF	TGTGCCAGCAGCTCTAGCGACCTACGTCTCAATGAGCAGTTCTTC
.	TRBV7-9	.	TRBJ1-3	CASSLEPLLSGNTIYF	TGTGCCAGCAGCTTAGAACCATTACTCTCTGGAAACACCATATATTTT
once	TRBV24-1	.	TRBJ2-6	CATSERGSGANVLTF	TGTGCCACCAGTGAACGCGGCTCTGGGGCCAACGTCCTGACTTTC
.	TRBV11-2	TRBD1	TRBJ2-2	CASRSTTPGQWTGELFF	TGTGCCAGCAGAAGCACTACCCCGGGACAGTGGACCGGGGAGCTGTTTTTT
once	TRBV9	.	TRBJ1-1	CASSPNPQGIGTEAFF	TGTGCCAGCAGCCCTAACCCACAGGGAATAGGTACTGAAGCTTTCTTT
many	TRBV3-1/TRBV3-2	.	TRBJ2-5	CASSQRTAQETQYF	TGTGCCAGCAGCCAGCGGACAGCGCAAGAGACCCAGTACTTC
.	TRBV29-1	.	TRBJ2-5	CSGAPGETQYF	TGCAGCGGGGCTCCGGGGGAGACCCAGTACTTC
.	TRBV19	.	TRBJ1-1	CASRIGATWNTEAFF	TGTGCCAGTAGGATTGGGGCAACCTGGAACACTGAAGCTTTCTTT
.	TRBV18	.	TRBJ2-7	CASSPGNRETGEQYF	TGTGCCAGCTCACCAGGGAACAGGGAAACTGGCGAGCAGTACTTC
few	TRBV25-1	.	TRBJ1-2	CASSVPTPGQHGYTF	TGTGCCAGCAGTGTTCCCACCCCGGGACAACATGGCTACACCTTC
.	TRBV7-9	.	TRBJ2-1	CASSPPGTGRYNEQFF	TGTGCCAGCAGCCCTCCGGGGACGGGGAGGTACAATGAGCAGTTCTTC
once	TRBV5-4	.	TRBJ1-1	CATKQLGSTEAFF	TGTGCCACCAAACAGCTGGGGAGCACTGAAGCTTTCTTT
.	TRBV14	.	TRBJ2-1	CASSNVYSYNEQFF	TGTGCCAGCAGCAACGTCTACTCCTACAATGAGCAGTTCTTC
.	TRBV4-1	TRBD1	TRBJ2-7	CASSQGQGAFYEQYF	TGCGCCAGCAGCCAAGGCCAGGGGGCTTTCTACGAGCAGTACTTC
.	TRBV29-1	TRBD1	TRBJ1-2	CSVDRGTYGYTF	TGCAGCGTCGACAGGGGAACCTATGGCTACACCTTC
few	TRBV11-2	.	TRBJ1-5	CASSLTGVDQPQHF	TGTGCCAGCAGCTTAACCGGGGTGGATCAGCCCCAGCATTTT